This T cell receptor (beta chain) was documented in a study of spatial heterogeneity in lung cancer. Each TCR cDNA molecule bore a unique molecular identifier. TCRdb independently ran MiXCR on the 5' RACE reads; one entry per CDR3 protein. Among 4,000 or so distinct CDR3 sequences listed, about 9% were seen once. Regarding time point: sample taken at primary tumor resection. Samples were donated by 72 untreated early-stage non-small cell lung cancer patients. Trimming removed 8 bases at V and 3 bases at J, with 13 bases between. This CDR3 region has 13 residues. The sequenced sample was normal lung tissue next to the tumor, obtained at surgery. This receptor was obtained from a female donor with early-stage non-small cell lung cancer. This chain links TRBV12-3 or TRBV12-4 with TRBJ1-1, with D possibly TRBD1 on 5 matching bases. The CDR3 here is CASGAPPDTEAFF. The CDR3 DNA reads TGTGCCAGCGGGGCACCCCCAGACACTGAAGCTTTCTTT.